The rows below give T cell receptor beta chains drawn from one sample of a study of OX40 agonist ivuxolimab in advanced cancers. TCRdb's copy holds only in-frame clones and misses some; the assay was immunoSEQ multiplex PCR. Among approximately 63,000 clones, about four fifths were seen once, and the ten largest hold roughly 10%. The specimen comprised CD4+ or CD8+ T cells sorted from blood, sampled in a trial of the OX40 agonist ivuxolimab. The receptors were gathered from an adult with an advanced solid tumor such as melanoma, head and neck, liver or kidney cancer. CDR3s include the opening cysteine and the closing phenylalanine or tryptophan. The order of the fields is CDR3 protein, CDR3 DNA, clone size, D gene, J gene, V gene. D genes are given only for firm matches. Expanded clones are given a class, and other clones once, few, many or no size at all.

CASARNSNEQYF	TGTGCCAGCGCCCGTAATTCTAACGAGCAGTACTTC	.	.	TRBJ2-7	TRBV2
CASSPGGAGYEQYF	TGTGCCAGCAGCCCAGGGGGCGCTGGGTACGAGCAGTACTTC	.	TRBD1	TRBJ2-7	TRBV7-9
CASSLGILLSDEQYF	TGTGCCAGCAGCTTGGGCATCCTCCTATCGGACGAGCAGTACTTC	.	.	TRBJ2-7	TRBV5-6
CASRREGSYNSPLHF	TGTGCCAGCCGTCGGGAGGGCTCCTATAATTCACCCCTCCACTTT	.	.	TRBJ1-6	TRBV6-6
CASSDYRDTGELFF	TGTGCCAGCAGCGATTACAGGGATACCGGGGAGCTGTTTTTT	.	.	TRBJ2-2	TRBV7-3
CASSFRQGDSYEQYF	TGTGCCAGCAGCTTTCGACAGGGGGACTCCTACGAGCAGTACTTC	.	TRBD1	TRBJ2-7	TRBV9
CASSPQPGGRLDTQYF	TGTGCCAGCAGTCCCCAACCGGGGGGGCGTTTGGATACGCAGTATTTT	.	TRBD2	TRBJ2-3	TRBV27
CASSVQGVRDTQYF	TGTGCCAGCAGCGTCCAGGGGGTCCGGGATACGCAGTATTTT	.	TRBD1	TRBJ2-3	TRBV7-9
CASSPPGQGAGEQFF	TGTGCCAGCAGCCCACCGGGACAGGGGGCAGGGGAGCAGTTCTTC	.	TRBD1	TRBJ2-1	TRBV7-9
CASRPTGTVTDTQYF	TGTGCCAGTAGACCAACCGGGACCGTCACAGATACGCAGTATTTT	once	.	TRBJ2-3	TRBV19
CASSLAGQGGQPQHF	TGTGCCAGCAGCTTGGCGGGACAGGGAGGTCAGCCCCAGCATTTT	.	TRBD1	TRBJ1-5	TRBV5-6